Sequencing of this T cell receptor beta chain was carried out in a study of control samples from healthy donors and cancer patients. Only in-frame clones appear in the TCRdb table, and some are missing; sequencing was by immunoSEQ multiplex PCR. The sample shows about 120,000 clones, 90% to 95% of them seen only once. This CDR3 contains 18 residues. This receptor was identified in a woman aged 18-29 years in good health. The chain uses TRBV21-1 and TRBJ2-2; TRBD2 reflects the table's D call only, with no check against the DNA. TRBV21-1 is noted as a pseudogene. The sequencing input was blood. The CDR3 DNA reads as TGTGCCAGCAGCAAACTACCAGCGGGGGGTCTAAACACCGGGGAGCTGTTTTTT. Translated, it gives CASSKLPAGGLNTGELFF.